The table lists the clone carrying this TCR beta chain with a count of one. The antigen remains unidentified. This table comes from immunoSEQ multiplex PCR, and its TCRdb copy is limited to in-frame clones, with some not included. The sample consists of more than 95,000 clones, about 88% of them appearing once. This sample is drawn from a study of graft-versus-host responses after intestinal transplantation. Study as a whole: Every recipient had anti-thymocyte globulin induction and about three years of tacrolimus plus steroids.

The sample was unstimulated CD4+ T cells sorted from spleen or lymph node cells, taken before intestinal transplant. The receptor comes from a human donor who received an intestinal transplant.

The CDR3 loop reads CASSKGQRNNEQFF. The CDR3, as DNA: TGTGCCAGCAGCAAGGGACAGCGAAACAATGAGCAGTTCTTC. This chain uses TRBV5-4 with TRBJ2-1; 7 nucleotides match TRBD1. Per germline, CDR1 SGHNT and CDR2 YYREEE (reference sequence). Trimming removed 4 bases from V and 5 bases from J; junction bases left unmatched: 6. The CDR3 covers 14 residues.